This T cell receptor beta chain emerged from a study of cytomegalovirus exposure and HLA in healthy donors. In the study overall: As an earlier analysis found, about 190 million T cells yielded some 120 million unique TCR beta sequences. Study-level findings and limits: Within the data, a cluster of highly shared sequence variants was likely a sequencing artifact.

When sampled, the donors appeared nominally healthy, though they likely had unrecorded immune exposures. V shed 7 bases, J shed 4 bases, and the junction held 10 bases outside the gene matches. Per the germline V gene, CDR1 is ENHRY and CDR2 is SYGVKD. The CDR3 runs 15 residues. This PCR relied on a set of 60 Vbeta primers and 13 Jbeta primers. The data were produced by immunoSEQ multiplex PCR, yet TCRdb's version contains in-frame clones alone and is incomplete. The sample has 130,000 or so clones; approximately 69% are singletons. Worth noting for this clone: Its antigen is not identified.

Sequenced sample: PBMCs. V is TRBV10-3 and J is TRBJ1-1; 9 nucleotides match TRBD1. The sequence derives from a man aged 35-49 years in good health and CMV-seropositive. CDR3 sequence: CAITPRTGEITEAFF. DNA of the CDR3: TGTGCCATCACCCCTCGGACAGGGGAGATCACTGAAGCTTTCTTT.